This TCR beta chain was captured in a study of cytomegalovirus exposure and HLA in healthy donors. Study context: A previous analysis identified approximately 120 million unique TCR beta sequences derived from 180 million or so T cells.

Primers: 60 Vbeta forward and 13 Jbeta reverse. Sequencing was performed with immunoSEQ multiplex PCR; in TCRdb, only in-frame clones are kept and a portion is missing. Here the sample spans around 160,000 clones, around 78% being singletons. The material sequenced was PBMCs. This TCR derives from a woman aged 18-30 years in good health and CMV-seronegative.

Here the CDR3 DNA reads TGTGCCACCAGCAGTTCAGGGGTCGAAGCTTTCTTT. Its protein product is CATSSSGVEAFF. The rearrangement uses TRBV15 and TRBJ1-1; TRBD1 is a possible D gene (6 bases). Germline V gene lookup returns CDR1 LNHNV and CDR2 YYDKDF (reference sequence). CDR3 size: 12 residues. Trimming removed 3 bases from V and 8 bases from J, with 10 bases in between. Together with reference TRBV15 and TRBJ1-1, the CDR3 gives the full variable domain: DAMVIQNPRYQVTQFGKPVTLSCSQTLNHNVMYWYQQKSSQAPKLLFHYYDKDFNNEADTPDNFQSRRPNTSFCFLDIRSPGLGDTAMYLCATSSSGVEAFFGQGTRLTVV.